This T cell receptor (beta chain) was sequenced during a study of PD-L1 blockade in urothelial cancer. For the study at large: Individuals in the cohort had been given 0 to 3 earlier chemotherapy regimens.

This clone has only one observation. Sample time point: peripheral blood 6 weeks after treatment start. Each patient gave between 1 and 8 samples of peripheral blood mononuclear cells, which were collected pretreatment and during treatment. Germline CDR1 SGHRS, CDR2 YFSETQ. The CDR3 has 16 amino acids. Trimming left V 1 base short and J 4 bases short, with 14 bases between. PCRs each included synthetic TCR analog templates spiked in. Clones were sequenced by immunoSEQ multiplex PCR, and TCRdb holds only the in-frame ones, with some missing. The sample gives about 90,000 clones, approximately 82% of which show up once; under 8.5% is in the top ten.

The V call is TRBV5-1, the J call TRBJ2-2; a possible D gene is TRBD2 (6 bases). The sequence derives from a man between 65 and 85 years old with urothelial cancer. This specimen consisted of PBMCs, obtained around atezolizumab (anti-PD-L1) treatment. Here the CDR3 DNA reads TGCGCCAGCAGCTTGTCCGCCCAGGGACTCACCGGGGAGCTGTTTTTT. Translating gives CASSLSAQGLTGELFF.